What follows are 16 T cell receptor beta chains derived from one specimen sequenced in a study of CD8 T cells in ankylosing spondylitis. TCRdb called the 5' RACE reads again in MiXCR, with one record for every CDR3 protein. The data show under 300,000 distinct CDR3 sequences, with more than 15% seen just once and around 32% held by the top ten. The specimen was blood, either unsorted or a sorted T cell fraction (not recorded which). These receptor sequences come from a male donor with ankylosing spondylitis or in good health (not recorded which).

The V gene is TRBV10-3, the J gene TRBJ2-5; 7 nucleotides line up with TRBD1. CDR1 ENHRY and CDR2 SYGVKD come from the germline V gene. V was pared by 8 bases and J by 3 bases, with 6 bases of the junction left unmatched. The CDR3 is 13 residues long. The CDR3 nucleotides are TGTGCCATCTCAACAGACAGGGAAGAGACCCAGTACTTC. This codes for CAISTDREETQYF.

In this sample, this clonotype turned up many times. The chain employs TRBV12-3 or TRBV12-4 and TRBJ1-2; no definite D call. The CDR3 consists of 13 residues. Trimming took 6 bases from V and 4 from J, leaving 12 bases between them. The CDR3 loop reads CASSPPSSYGYTF. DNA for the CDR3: TGTGCCAGCAGCCCTCCTTCCTCCTATGGCTACACCTTC.

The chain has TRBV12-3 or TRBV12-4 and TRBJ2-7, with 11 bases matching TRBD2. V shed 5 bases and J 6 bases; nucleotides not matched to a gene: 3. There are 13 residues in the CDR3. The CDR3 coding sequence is TGTGCCAGCAGTGGAGGGACTAGCGGCGAGCAGTACTTC. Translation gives CASSGGTSGEQYF.

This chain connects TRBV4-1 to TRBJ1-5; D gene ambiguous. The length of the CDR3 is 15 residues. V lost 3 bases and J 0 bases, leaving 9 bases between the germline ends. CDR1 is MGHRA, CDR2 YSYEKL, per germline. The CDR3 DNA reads TGCGCCAGCAGCCATTCAGACTATAGCAATCAGCCCCAGCATTTT. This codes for CASSHSDYSNQPQHF.

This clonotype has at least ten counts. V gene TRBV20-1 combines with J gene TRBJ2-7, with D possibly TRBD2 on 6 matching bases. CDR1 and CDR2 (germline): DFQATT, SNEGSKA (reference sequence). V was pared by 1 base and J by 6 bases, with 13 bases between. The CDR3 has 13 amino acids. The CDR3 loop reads CSARVGGWSEQYF. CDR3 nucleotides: TGCAGTGCTAGAGTCGGGGGTTGGTCCGAGCAGTACTTC.

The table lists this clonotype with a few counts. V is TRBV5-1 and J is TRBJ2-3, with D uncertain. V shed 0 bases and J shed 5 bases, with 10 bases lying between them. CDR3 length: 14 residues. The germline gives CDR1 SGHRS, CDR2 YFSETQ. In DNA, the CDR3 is TGCGCCAGCAGCTTGGTGGGATGGGGAGATACGCAGTATTTT. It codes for CASSLVGWGDTQYF. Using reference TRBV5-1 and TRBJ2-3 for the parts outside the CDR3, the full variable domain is KAGVTQTPRYLIKTRGQQVTLSCSPISGHRSVSWYQQTPGQGLQFLFEYFSETQRNKGNFPGRFSGRQFSNSRSEMNVSTLELGDSALYLCASSLVGWGDTQYFGPGTRLTVL.

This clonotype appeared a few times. CDR3 region: CASRDPGNTIYF. In DNA form, the CDR3 reads TGTGCCAGCCGGGACCCTGGAAACACCATATATTTT. J is TRBJ1-3 and V is TRBV12-3 or TRBV12-4; possible D gene TRBD1, 5 bases. V was pared by 8 bases and J by 2 bases, with 7 bases between. CDR3 length: 12 amino acids.

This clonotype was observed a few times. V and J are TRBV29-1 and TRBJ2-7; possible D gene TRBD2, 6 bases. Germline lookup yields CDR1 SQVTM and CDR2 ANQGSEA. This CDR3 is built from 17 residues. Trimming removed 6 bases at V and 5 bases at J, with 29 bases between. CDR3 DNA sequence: TGCAGCGTCGAACCACTCCAACCGGGACTGGAACGACACGAGCAGTACTTC. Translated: CSVEPLQPGLERHEQYF.

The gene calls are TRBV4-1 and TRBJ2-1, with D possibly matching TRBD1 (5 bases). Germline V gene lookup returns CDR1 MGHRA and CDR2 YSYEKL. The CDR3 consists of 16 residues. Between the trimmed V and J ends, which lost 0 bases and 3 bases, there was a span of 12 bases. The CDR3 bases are TGCGCCAGCAGCCAAGATCTAGGGGCTTTCTACAATGAGCAGTTCTTC. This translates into CASSQDLGAFYNEQFF.

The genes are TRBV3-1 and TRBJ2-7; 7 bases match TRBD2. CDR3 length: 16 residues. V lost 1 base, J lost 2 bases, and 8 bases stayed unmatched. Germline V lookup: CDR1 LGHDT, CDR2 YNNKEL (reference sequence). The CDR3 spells CASSQVRSGKPYEQYF. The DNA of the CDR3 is TGTGCCAGCAGCCAAGTCCGCAGCGGGAAACCCTACGAGCAGTACTTC.

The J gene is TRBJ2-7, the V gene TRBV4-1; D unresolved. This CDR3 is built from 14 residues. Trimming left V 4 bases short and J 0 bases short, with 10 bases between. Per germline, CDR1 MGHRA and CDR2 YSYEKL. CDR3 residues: CASSPLDVSYEQYF. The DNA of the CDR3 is TGCGCCAGCAGCCCGCTGGACGTCTCCTACGAGCAGTACTTC.

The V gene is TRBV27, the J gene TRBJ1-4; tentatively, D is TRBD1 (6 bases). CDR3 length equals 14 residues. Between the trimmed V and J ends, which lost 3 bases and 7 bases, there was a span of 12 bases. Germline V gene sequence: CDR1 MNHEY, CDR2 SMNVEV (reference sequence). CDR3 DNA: TGTGCCAGCAGTTTGGGGGGCCCGGGTGAAAAACTGTTTTTT. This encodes CASSLGGPGEKLFF.

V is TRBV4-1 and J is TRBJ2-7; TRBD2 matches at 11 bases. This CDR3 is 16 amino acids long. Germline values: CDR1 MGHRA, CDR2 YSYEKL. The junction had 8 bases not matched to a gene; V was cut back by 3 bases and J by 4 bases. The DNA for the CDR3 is TGCGCCAGCAGCCAGGGGGGGGGGACTAGCGGATACGAGCAGTACTTC. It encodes CASSQGGGTSGYEQYF.

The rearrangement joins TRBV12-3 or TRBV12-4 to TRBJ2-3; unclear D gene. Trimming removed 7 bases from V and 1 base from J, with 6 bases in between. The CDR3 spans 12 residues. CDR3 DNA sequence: TGTGCCAGCAAAGAGGGCACAGATACGCAGTATTTT. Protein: CASKEGTDTQYF.

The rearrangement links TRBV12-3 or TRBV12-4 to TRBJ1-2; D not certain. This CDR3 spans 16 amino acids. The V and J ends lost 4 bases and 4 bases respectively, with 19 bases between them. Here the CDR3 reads CASSSHTLDIGYGYTF. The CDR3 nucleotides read TGTGCCAGCAGTTCCCACACCCTAGACATTGGCTATGGCTACACCTTC.

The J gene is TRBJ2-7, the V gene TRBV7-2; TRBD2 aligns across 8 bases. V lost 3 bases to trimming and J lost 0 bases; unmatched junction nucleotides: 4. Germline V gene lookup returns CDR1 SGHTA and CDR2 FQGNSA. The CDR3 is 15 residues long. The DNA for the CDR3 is TGTGCCAGCAGCTTCGGCGGGAGGAGCTCCTACGAGCAGTACTTC. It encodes CASSFGGRSSYEQYF.